These T cell receptor beta chains were read from a single sample in a study of cytotoxic CD8 clonotypes in ibrutinib-treated CLL. Repertoires were generated with immunoSEQ multiplex PCR, while TCRdb's copy carries only in-frame clones and drops some. The data show 150,000 or so clones, about 78% seen once. Source: PBMCs, taken after 24 months of ibrutinib treatment. These receptors originate from a human donor with chronic lymphocytic leukemia. CDR3s include the opening cysteine and the closing phenylalanine or tryptophan. The order of the fields is V gene, J gene, D gene, clone size, CDR3 protein, CDR3 DNA. The D gene is left open where the match is weak. Clone size is not always given. Where it is, it says once, few, many or a class for expanded clones.

V gene: TRBV28; J gene: TRBJ1-1; D gene: TRBD1; clone size: few; CDR3 protein: CATQTRGPNTEAFF; CDR3 DNA: TGTGCCACCCAAACGAGGGGGCCGAACACTGAAGCTTTCTTT
V gene: TRBV7-9; J gene: TRBJ1-2; D gene: NA; clone size: NA; CDR3 protein: CASSLPGSGGGYTF; CDR3 DNA: TGTGCCAGCAGCTTACCCGGATCGGGCGGAGGCTACACCTTC
V gene: TRBV10-3; J gene: TRBJ1-1; D gene: NA; clone size: NA; CDR3 protein: CASRRMNTEAFF; CDR3 DNA: TGTGCCAGCAGACGGATGAACACTGAAGCTTTCTTT
V gene: TRBV5-8; J gene: TRBJ2-3; D gene: NA; clone size: NA; CDR3 protein: CASSLGTSTDTQYF; CDR3 DNA: TGTGCCAGCAGCTTGGGGACATCCACAGATACGCAGTATTTT
V gene: TRBV4-2; J gene: TRBJ2-3; D gene: NA; clone size: NA; CDR3 protein: CASSPPGSSLDTQYF; CDR3 DNA: TGTGCCAGCAGCCCCCCCGGGTCTAGCCTAGATACGCAGTATTTT
V gene: TRBV10-3; J gene: TRBJ2-7; D gene: TRBD2; clone size: NA; CDR3 protein: CAISELLAGVSGEQYF; CDR3 DNA: TGTGCCATCAGCGAACTACTAGCGGGGGTCTCGGGCGAGCAGTACTTC
V gene: TRBV5-4; J gene: TRBJ2-2; D gene: NA; clone size: NA; CDR3 protein: CASSLDLVGTGELFF; CDR3 DNA: TGTGCCAGCAGCTTGGATCTCGTTGGCACCGGGGAGCTGTTTTTT
V gene: TRBV6-1; J gene: TRBJ2-1; D gene: NA; clone size: NA; CDR3 protein: CASSDGDRNEQFF; CDR3 DNA: TGTGCCAGCAGTGACGGGGATAGAAATGAGCAGTTCTTC
V gene: TRBV7-3; J gene: TRBJ2-5; D gene: NA; clone size: once; CDR3 protein: CASSLVKLETQYF; CDR3 DNA: TGTGCCAGCAGCTTGGTGAAGTTGGAGACCCAGTACTTC
V gene: TRBV29-1; J gene: TRBJ2-3; D gene: NA; clone size: NA; CDR3 protein: CSVEEGGDTQYF; CDR3 DNA: TGCAGCGTTGAGGAAGGGGGAGATACGCAGTATTTT
V gene: TRBV9; J gene: TRBJ2-1; D gene: NA; clone size: NA; CDR3 protein: CAPEGAGTNEQFF; CDR3 DNA: TGTGCCCCCGAGGGGGCGGGAACCAATGAGCAGTTCTTC
V gene: TRBV7-3; J gene: TRBJ2-4; D gene: NA; clone size: few; CDR3 protein: CASSLMGPGNIQYF; CDR3 DNA: TGTGCCAGCAGCTTAATGGGTCCGGGAAACATTCAGTACTTC
V gene: TRBV7-2; J gene: TRBJ2-5; D gene: NA; clone size: NA; CDR3 protein: CASSLGAGPGETQYF; CDR3 DNA: TGTGCCAGCAGCTTAGGGGCAGGGCCGGGGGAGACCCAGTACTTC
V gene: TRBV6-4; J gene: TRBJ1-1; D gene: NA; clone size: NA; CDR3 protein: CASRATGTNTEAFF; CDR3 DNA: TGTGCCAGCAGGGCAACAGGGACGAACACTGAAGCTTTCTTT
V gene: TRBV27; J gene: TRBJ2-1; D gene: NA; clone size: few; CDR3 protein: CASSLSVAPYNEQFF; CDR3 DNA: TGTGCCAGCAGTTTAAGCGTGGCACCCTACAATGAGCAGTTCTTC
V gene: TRBV11-2; J gene: TRBJ2-1; D gene: NA; clone size: NA; CDR3 protein: CASSPDIHNEQFF; CDR3 DNA: TGTGCCAGCAGCCCCGACATCCACAATGAGCAGTTCTTC
V gene: TRBV29-1; J gene: TRBJ2-5; D gene: TRBD1; clone size: NA; CDR3 protein: CSATGGETQYF; CDR3 DNA: TGCAGCGCGACAGGGGGGGAGACCCAGTACTTC
V gene: TRBV7-3; J gene: TRBJ2-7; D gene: TRBD1; clone size: NA; CDR3 protein: CASSPGTGTLYEQYF; CDR3 DNA: TGTGCCAGCAGCCCCGGGACAGGGACCCTCTACGAGCAGTACTTC
V gene: TRBV9; J gene: TRBJ1-1; D gene: NA; clone size: NA; CDR3 protein: CASSPWTVNTEAFF; CDR3 DNA: TGTGCCAGCAGCCCCTGGACGGTGAACACTGAAGCTTTCTTT
V gene: TRBV6-5; J gene: TRBJ2-3; D gene: TRBD1; clone size: NA; CDR3 protein: CASRLTGGGTDTQYF; CDR3 DNA: TGTGCCAGCAGATTGACAGGGGGGGGGACAGATACGCAGTATTTT
V gene: TRBV19; J gene: TRBJ2-7; D gene: NA; clone size: NA; CDR3 protein: CASARASSYEQYF; CDR3 DNA: TGTGCCAGTGCCCGGGCGTCGTCCTACGAGCAGTACTTC
V gene: TRBV18; J gene: TRBJ2-7; D gene: NA; clone size: NA; CDR3 protein: CASSPAAGPLYEQYF; CDR3 DNA: TGTGCCAGCTCACCAGCGGCAGGGCCACTCTACGAGCAGTACTTC
V gene: TRBV21-1; J gene: TRBJ1-2; D gene: NA; clone size: NA; CDR3 protein: CASSTAGGAGGYTF; CDR3 DNA: TGTGCCAGCAGCACCGCAGGGGGCGCGGGGGGCTACACCTTC
V gene: TRBV4-2; J gene: TRBJ1-6; D gene: TRBD1; clone size: NA; CDR3 protein: CASSQDLKAGGDSPLHF; CDR3 DNA: TGTGCCAGCAGCCAAGATTTGAAGGCAGGGGGAGATTCACCCCTCCACTTT
V gene: TRBV7-3; J gene: TRBJ2-3; D gene: TRBD2; clone size: NA; CDR3 protein: CASSLGASGSTDTQYF; CDR3 DNA: TGTGCCAGCAGCTTAGGGGCTAGCGGGAGCACAGATACGCAGTATTTT
V gene: TRBV5-1; J gene: TRBJ1-1; D gene: TRBD1; clone size: NA; CDR3 protein: CASVNVGQQGRTEAFF; CDR3 DNA: TGCGCCAGCGTCAACGTCGGACAACAGGGGAGAACTGAAGCTTTCTTT
V gene: TRBV18; J gene: TRBJ2-5; D gene: NA; clone size: NA; CDR3 protein: CASSNSYQETQYF; CDR3 DNA: TGTGCCAGCTCAAACTCCTACCAAGAGACCCAGTACTTC
V gene: TRBV5-1; J gene: TRBJ1-6; D gene: NA; clone size: NA; CDR3 protein: CASTTRLGSNSPLHF; CDR3 DNA: TGCGCCAGCACCACAAGGTTGGGGTCGAATTCACCCCTCCACTTT
V gene: TRBV9; J gene: TRBJ2-7; D gene: NA; clone size: few; CDR3 protein: CASSVDSATYEQYF; CDR3 DNA: TGTGCCAGCAGCGTAGACAGCGCGACCTACGAGCAGTACTTC